Following are 25 T cell receptor beta chains from one sample sequenced in a study of control samples from healthy donors and cancer patients. The method was immunoSEQ multiplex PCR; TCRdb's version includes in-frame clones alone and lacks a portion of them. The sample includes approximately 180,000 clones, about nine tenths of them seen just once. Specimen: blood. These receptors were collected from a woman between 40 and 50 years old in good health.

The chain combines TRBV10-1 with TRBJ2-7; D remains ambiguous. This CDR3 is 16 amino acids long. CDR1 is WNHNN and CDR2 is SYGVQD in the germline V gene (reference sequence). Trimming removed 4 bases from V and 1 base from J, with 17 bases in between. This chain's CDR3 is CASSGSLSYASYEQYF. DNA for the CDR3: TGCGCCAGCAGTGGTTCCCTATCGTACGCTTCCTACGAGCAGTACTTC.

The chain has TRBV12-3 or TRBV12-4 and TRBJ2-7; D is perhaps TRBD1 (6 bases). The CDR3 sequence is 12 residues long. V lost 4 bases and J lost 5, with 9 bases in between. The CDR3 nucleotides read TGTGCCAGCAGTTCGGGACACAACGAGCAGTACTTC. It encodes CASSSGHNEQYF.

This chain connects TRBV6-5 to TRBJ1-4; TRBD1 matches at 9 bases. The CDR3 runs to 14 residues. Per germline, CDR1 MNHEY and CDR2 SVGAGI. J lost 10 bases, V lost 6 bases, and 9 bases had no gene match. CDR3 loop: CASRRTGETGKLFF. The DNA for the CDR3 is TGTGCCAGCAGACGGACAGGGGAGACCGGAAAACTGTTTTTT.

This chain uses TRBV6-4 with TRBJ2-7; 11 bases fit TRBD2. Germline values: CDR1 MRHNA, CDR2 SNTAGT. The CDR3 totals 15 residues. After removal of 3 bases from V and 6 bases from J, the junction contained 7 bases not matched to a gene. For the CDR3, the DNA is TGTGCCAGCAGTGAGATAGCGGGGGGGCCTGGCGAGCAGTACTTC. Its translation is CASSEIAGGPGEQYF.

CDR3: CASSPFPVGEKLFF. The CDR3 DNA reads as TGTGCCAGCAGTCCGTTCCCGGTGGGGGAAAAACTGTTTTTT. This chain links TRBV6-5 with TRBJ1-4; D is ambiguous. The germline V and J ends were trimmed by 5 bases and 8 bases, with 15 bases remaining between them. Germline-derived CDR1 and CDR2 are MNHEY and SVGAGI. The CDR3 extends over 14 amino acids.

This chain links TRBV29-1 with TRBJ2-5; TRBD2 is a possible D gene (6 bases). This CDR3 has 13 amino acids. In germline, CDR1 is SQVTM, CDR2 ANQGSEA. V was trimmed by 4 bases and J by 2 bases, leaving 11 bases between them. CDR3 DNA sequence: TGCAGCGTTGGGGGCGGGATTCAAGAGACCCAGTACTTC. It translates to CSVGGGIQETQYF.

The chain combines TRBV27 with TRBJ2-1; the match to TRBD2 covers 10 bases. The CDR3 extends over 16 amino acids. Germline V lookup: CDR1 MNHEY, CDR2 SMNVEV (reference sequence). Trimming cost V 5 bases and J 8 bases; bases outside gene matches: 12. CDR3: CASSPLAGGLKDEQFF. CDR3 DNA sequence: TGTGCCAGCAGTCCCTTAGCGGGGGGCTTAAAGGATGAGCAGTTCTTC.

The rearrangement joins TRBV18 to TRBJ2-7, with TRBD1 identical over 8 bases. Trimming removed 3 bases from V and 1 base from J; junction bases left unmatched: 11. Germline loops: CDR1 KGHSH, CDR2 LQKENI. The CDR3 spans 17 residues. The CDR3 bases are TGTGCCAGCTCACCCTTCAATCGCCGGACAGGGTCCTACGAGCAGTACTTC. Translated, it gives CASSPFNRRTGSYEQYF.

This clone was counted between two and nine times. This chain uses TRBV4-1 with TRBJ1-2, with D uncertain. This CDR3 is built from 14 residues. V was clipped by 0 bases and J by 3 bases, with 8 bases between them. The germline V gene has CDR1 MGHRA and CDR2 YSYEKL. The CDR3 DNA reads TGCGCCAGCAGCCAAGACAGGCAGCACTATGGCTACACCTTC. Its protein product is CASSQDRQHYGYTF.

J is TRBJ1-2 and V is TRBV5-1, with 8 bases matching TRBD1. V gave up 4 bases and J gave up 7 bases; unmatched junction bases: 3. Germline V gene sequence: CDR1 SGHRS, CDR2 YFSETQ. The CDR3 is 12 residues long. Written as DNA, the CDR3 is TGCGCCAGCAGCCCGGGACAGGCTGGCTACACCTTC. This gives the protein CASSPGQAGYTF.

This sequence joins TRBV6-5 and TRBJ2-7, with 7 nucleotides matching TRBD1. Germline lookup yields CDR1 MNHEY and CDR2 SVGAGI. V was clipped by 5 bases and J by 6 bases; unmatched bases: 7. The CDR3 spans 13 residues. CDR3 amino acids: CASSPTGLGEQYF. The CDR3 DNA reads TGTGCCAGCAGTCCGACAGGGTTGGGCGAGCAGTACTTC.

The chain combines TRBV9 with TRBJ1-1; D may be TRBD1 (5 bases). CDR3 length equals 14 residues. Germline V lookup: CDR1 SGDLS, CDR2 YYNGEE. Trimming took 3 bases from V and 4 from J, leaving 13 bases between them. The CDR3 nucleotides read TGTGCCAGCAGCGCCAATTCAGGGATCACTGAAGCTTTCTTT. Amino acids: CASSANSGITEAFF.

The CDR3 bases are TGTGCCAGCATTGGGGGATGCAATGAGCAGTTCTTC. Translated, it gives CASIGGCNEQFF. This chain joins TRBV21-1 and TRBJ2-1. TRBV21-1 is noted as a pseudogene. The length of the CDR3 is 12 residues.

The gene calls are TRBV6-5 and TRBJ1-1; 7 bases match TRBD1. The CDR3 has 15 residues. The V segment lost 6 bases and the J segment 7 bases; nucleotides outside the gene matches: 14. In germline, CDR1 is MNHEY, CDR2 SVGAGI. CDR3 sequence reads: CASRTSTGVSGEAFF. The CDR3 bases are TGTGCCAGCAGAACATCCACAGGGGTCTCGGGTGAAGCTTTCTTT.

The rearrangement joins TRBV18 to TRBJ2-7; TRBD1 agrees at 9 bases. The CDR3 is made up of 15 amino acids. Trimming at V came to 3 bases and at J to 2 bases, leaving 5 bases not matched to a gene. Germline values: CDR1 KGHSH, CDR2 LQKENI. DNA for the CDR3: TGTGCCAGCTCACCCCGGACAGGGGTAACCTACGAGCAGTACTTC. It specifies CASSPRTGVTYEQYF.

The chain couples TRBV27 to TRBJ1-1; the D is unclear. Germline CDR1 and CDR2: MNHEY and SMNVEV (reference sequence). The CDR3 spans 13 residues. V was clipped by 8 bases and J by 8 bases, with 18 bases between them. The CDR3 coding sequence is TGTGCCAGCGGCCATCGGGTGCCCGAGGAAGCTTTCTTT. The encoded protein is CASGHRVPEEAFF.

The chain combines TRBV27 with TRBJ2-1; no firm D call. V lost 5 bases and J lost 7, with 9 bases in between. This CDR3 contains 12 residues. Per germline, CDR1 MNHEY and CDR2 SMNVEV (reference sequence). The CDR3 nucleotides are TGTGCCAGCAGTCCCGCCTCTAATGAGCAGTTCTTC. It translates to CASSPASNEQFF.

The V call is TRBV7-2, the J call TRBJ1-6; TRBD1 is a possible D gene (5 bases). This CDR3 region has 14 residues. V lost 2 bases, J lost 6 bases, and 8 bases lay in between. Germline V CDR1 and CDR2: SGHTA, FQGNSA. CDR3 in amino acids: CASSLLGTNSPLHF. The CDR3 bases are TGTGCCAGCAGCTTATTGGGGACTAATTCACCCCTCCACTTT.

In nucleotides, the CDR3 is TGTGCCAGCAGTGAAGGCTATGGCTACACCTTC. Its translation is CASSEGYGYTF. The chain carries TRBV2 and TRBJ1-2; D is undetermined. V was shortened by 1 base and J by 4 bases, with 1 base between the two germline ends. CDR1 is SNHLY and CDR2 is FYNNEI in the germline V gene. This CDR3 contains 11 residues.

The chain uses TRBV5-5 and TRBJ1-6; possibly TRBD1 for D (6 bases). Between the trimmed V and J ends, which lost 2 bases and 6 bases, there was a span of 15 bases. Germline V lookup: CDR1 SGHKS, CDR2 YYEKEE (reference sequence). This CDR3 is 16 amino acids long. The CDR3 region has the DNA TGTGCCAGCAGCTTTTCCCTGACAGGCAGTAATTCACCCCTCCACTTT. Amino acid sequence: CASSFSLTGSNSPLHF.

V usage is TRBV14 and J usage is TRBJ2-6; D is undetermined. V was pared by 1 base and J by 4 bases, with 5 bases between. The CDR3 has 14 residues. CDR1 and CDR2 from the germline V gene are SGHDN and FVKESK. The CDR3 loop reads CASSQARGANVLTF. The CDR3 nucleotides read TGTGCCAGCAGCCAAGCAAGGGGGGCCAACGTCCTGACTTTC. The full variable domain, rest sourced from reference TRBV14 and TRBJ2-6, is EAGVTQFPSHSVIEKGQTVTLRCDPISGHDNLYWYRRVMGKEIKFLLHFVKESKQDESGMPNNRFLAERTGGTYSTLKVQPAELEDSGVYFCASSQARGANVLTFGAGSRLTVL.

Regarding this clone: Sequence at one end of the junction differs from germline and may be a read error. The V and J genes are TRBV12-3 or TRBV12-4 and TRBJ1-2; 7 positions agree with TRBD1. The CDR3 is 13 residues long. CDR3 DNA: TGTGCCAACTCGGGACAGCCTCTTATTTTTCGGACTTGG. The encoded protein is CANSGQPLIFRTW.

The J gene is TRBJ2-3, the V gene TRBV13; the match to TRBD1 covers 8 bases. Per the germline V gene, CDR1 is PRHDT and CDR2 is FYEKMQ (reference sequence). V shed 0 bases, J shed 5 bases, and the junction held 7 bases outside the gene matches. The CDR3 covers 16 residues. The CDR3 here is CASSLGRQGRLDTQYF. The DNA for the CDR3 is TGTGCCAGCAGCTTAGGCCGACAGGGGCGACTAGATACGCAGTATTTT.

V gene TRBV19 combines with J gene TRBJ2-7; maybe TRBD1 (6 bases). The CDR3 loop spans 15 amino acids. Germline-derived CDR1 and CDR2 are LNHDA and SQIVND (reference sequence). V was trimmed by 4 bases and J by 4 bases, leaving 17 bases between them. CDR3 protein: CASSTRMTGTYEQYF. The CDR3, as DNA: TGTGCCAGTAGTACCAGGATGACAGGAACTTACGAGCAGTACTTC.

The rearrangement links TRBV6-2 or TRBV6-3 to TRBJ2-7; 7 nucleotides line up with TRBD2. Germline trimming cut 4 bases from V and 0 bases from J; bases unmatched to any gene: 3. Germline values: CDR1 MNHEY, CDR2 SVGEGT. The CDR3 runs 14 residues. This chain's CDR3 is CASSSSGDSYEQYF. DNA for the CDR3: TGTGCCAGCAGTTCAAGCGGGGACTCCTACGAGCAGTACTTC.